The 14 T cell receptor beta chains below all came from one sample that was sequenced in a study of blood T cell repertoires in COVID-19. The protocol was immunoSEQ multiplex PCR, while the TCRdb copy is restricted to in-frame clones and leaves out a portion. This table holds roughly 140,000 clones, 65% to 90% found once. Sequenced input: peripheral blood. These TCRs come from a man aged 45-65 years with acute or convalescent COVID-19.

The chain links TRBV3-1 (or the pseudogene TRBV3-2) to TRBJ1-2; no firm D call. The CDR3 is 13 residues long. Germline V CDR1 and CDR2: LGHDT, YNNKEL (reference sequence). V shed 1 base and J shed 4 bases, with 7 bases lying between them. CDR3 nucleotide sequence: TGTGCCAGCAGCCAAGGTTCAGTCTATGGCTACACCTTC. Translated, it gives CASSQGSVYGYTF.

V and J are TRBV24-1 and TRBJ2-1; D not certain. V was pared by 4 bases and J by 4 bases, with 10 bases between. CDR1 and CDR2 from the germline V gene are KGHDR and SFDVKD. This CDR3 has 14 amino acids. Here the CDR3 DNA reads TGTGCCACCAGTGAAGCTTCAGGTTACAATGAGCAGTTCTTC. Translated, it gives CATSEASGYNEQFF.

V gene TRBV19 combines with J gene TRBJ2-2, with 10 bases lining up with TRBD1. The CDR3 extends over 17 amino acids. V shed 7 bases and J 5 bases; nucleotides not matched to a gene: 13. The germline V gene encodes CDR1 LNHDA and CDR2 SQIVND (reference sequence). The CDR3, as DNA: TGTGCCAGTAAGGGACCCTGGGACAGGGGTAAGACCGGGGAGCTGTTTTTT. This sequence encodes CASKGPWDRGKTGELFF.

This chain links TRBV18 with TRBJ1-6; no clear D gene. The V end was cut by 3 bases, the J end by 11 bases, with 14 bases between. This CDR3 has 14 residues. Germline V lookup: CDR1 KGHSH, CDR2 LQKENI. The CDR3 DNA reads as TGTGCCAGCTCACCGGCGGAAGACGGAGCACCCCTCCACTTT. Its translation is CASSPAEDGAPLHF.

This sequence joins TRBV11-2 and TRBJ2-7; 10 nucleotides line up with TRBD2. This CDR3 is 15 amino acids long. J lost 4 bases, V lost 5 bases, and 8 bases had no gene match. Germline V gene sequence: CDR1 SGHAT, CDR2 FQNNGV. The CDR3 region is CASSQEAGGWYEQYF. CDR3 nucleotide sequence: TGTGCCAGCAGCCAAGAAGCGGGGGGGTGGTACGAGCAGTACTTC. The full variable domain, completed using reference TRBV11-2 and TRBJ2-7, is EAGVAQSPRYKIIEKRQSVAFWCNPISGHATLYWYQQILGQGPKLLIQFQNNGVVDDSQLPKDRFSAERLKGVDSTLKIQPAKLEDSAVYLCASSQEAGGWYEQYFGPGTRLTVT.

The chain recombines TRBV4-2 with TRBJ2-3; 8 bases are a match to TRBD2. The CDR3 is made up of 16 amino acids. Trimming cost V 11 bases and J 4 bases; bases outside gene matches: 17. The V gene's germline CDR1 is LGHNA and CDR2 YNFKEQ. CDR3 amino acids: CARNGGGSGNADTQYF. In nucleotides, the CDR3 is TGTGCCCGCAACGGGGGGGGGAGCGGAAATGCAGATACGCAGTATTTT.

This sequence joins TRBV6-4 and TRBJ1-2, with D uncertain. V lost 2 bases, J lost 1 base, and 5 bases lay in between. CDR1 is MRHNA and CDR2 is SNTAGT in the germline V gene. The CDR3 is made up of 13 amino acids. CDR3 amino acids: CASSDTGNYGYTF. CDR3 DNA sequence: TGTGCCAGCAGTGACACCGGTAACTATGGCTACACCTTC.

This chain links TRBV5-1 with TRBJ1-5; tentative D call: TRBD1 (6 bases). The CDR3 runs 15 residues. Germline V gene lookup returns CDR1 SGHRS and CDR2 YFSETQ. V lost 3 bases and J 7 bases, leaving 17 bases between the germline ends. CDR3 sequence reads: CASSWGTATGQPQHF. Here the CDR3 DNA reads TGCGCCAGCAGCTGGGGGACCGCTACAGGGCAGCCCCAGCATTTT.

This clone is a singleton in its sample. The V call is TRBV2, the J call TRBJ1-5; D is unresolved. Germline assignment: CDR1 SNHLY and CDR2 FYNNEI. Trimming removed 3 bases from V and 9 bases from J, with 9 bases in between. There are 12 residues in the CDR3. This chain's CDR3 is CASSEPMMPQHF. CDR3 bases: TGTGCCAGCAGTGAGCCTATGATGCCCCAGCATTTT.

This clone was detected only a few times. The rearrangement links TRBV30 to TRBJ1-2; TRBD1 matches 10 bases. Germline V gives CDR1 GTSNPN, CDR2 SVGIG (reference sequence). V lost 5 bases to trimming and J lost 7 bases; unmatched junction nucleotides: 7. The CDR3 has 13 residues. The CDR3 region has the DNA TGTGCCTGGTCTGACAGGGGGCGACGTGGCTACACCTTC. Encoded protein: CAWSDRGRRGYTF.

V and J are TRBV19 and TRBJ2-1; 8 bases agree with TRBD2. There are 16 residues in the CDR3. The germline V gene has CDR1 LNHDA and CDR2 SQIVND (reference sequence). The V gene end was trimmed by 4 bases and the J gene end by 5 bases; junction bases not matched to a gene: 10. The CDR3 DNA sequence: TGTGCCAGTAGTACACTAGCGGAGGACATTCACAATGAGCAGTTCTTC. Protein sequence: CASSTLAEDIHNEQFF.

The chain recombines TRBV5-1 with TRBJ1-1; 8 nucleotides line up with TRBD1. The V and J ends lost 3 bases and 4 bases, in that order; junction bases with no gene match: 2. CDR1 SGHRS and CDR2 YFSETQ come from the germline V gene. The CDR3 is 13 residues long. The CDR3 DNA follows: TGCGCCAGCAGCTCTACAGGGGGCACTGAAGCTTTCTTT. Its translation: CASSSTGGTEAFF.

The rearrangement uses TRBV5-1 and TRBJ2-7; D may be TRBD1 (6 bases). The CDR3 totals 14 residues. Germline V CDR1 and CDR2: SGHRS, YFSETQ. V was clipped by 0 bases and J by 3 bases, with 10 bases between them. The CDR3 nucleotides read TGCGCCAGCAGCTTGGACAGGGAATACTACGAGCAGTACTTC. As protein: CASSLDREYYEQYF.

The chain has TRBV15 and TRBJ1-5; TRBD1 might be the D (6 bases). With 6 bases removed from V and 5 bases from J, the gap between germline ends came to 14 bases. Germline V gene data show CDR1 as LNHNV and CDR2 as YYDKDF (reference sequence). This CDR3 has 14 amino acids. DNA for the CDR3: TGTGCCACCAGTAATCAAGGGGGACATCAGCCCCAGCATTTT. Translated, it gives CATSNQGGHQPQHF. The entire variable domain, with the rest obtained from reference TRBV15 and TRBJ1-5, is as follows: DAMVIQNPRYQVTQFGKPVTLSCSQTLNHNVMYWYQQKSSQAPKLLFHYYDKDFNNEADTPDNFQSRRPNTSFCFLDIRSPGLGDTAMYLCATSNQGGHQPQHFGDGTRLSIL.